The clone carrying this TCR beta chain was detected only once. Its antigen is as yet unknown. These data belong to a study of PD-1 blockade in classical Hodgkin lymphoma. Study as a whole: Patients had nivolumab dosed at 3 mg/kg, delivered intravenously every 2 weeks. Study-wide points: Exclusion covered patients beginning nivolumab under 1 year post-ASCT. Newly diagnosed patients were said to have less baseline TCR diversity than healthy donors did.

Assay used: immunoSEQ multiplex PCR; TCRdb lists only in-frame clones, some missing. The table lists some 60,000 clones, more than 90% of them singletons. Every patient experienced relapse after autologous stem cell transplantation, and brentuximab vedotin exposure varied. The clonotype originates from a human donor with classical Hodgkin lymphoma. Sample: peripheral blood mononuclear cells (PBMCs), taken at baseline.

The CDR3 loop is CASSLRTARDIQYF. The CDR3 DNA is TGCGCCAGCAGCCTCCGGACTGCCAGAGACATTCAGTACTTC. The chain carries TRBV5-1 and TRBJ2-4; a possible D gene is TRBD2 (5 bases). Trimming pared 4 bases from V and 8 bases from J, leaving 16 bases between. In germline, CDR1 is SGHRS, CDR2 YFSETQ. The CDR3 covers 14 residues.